This entry lists 31 T cell receptor beta chains sequenced from one sample in a study of blood T cell repertoires in COVID-19. Sequencing used immunoSEQ multiplex PCR; TCRdb keeps in-frame clones, though not all of them. The sample yields some 110,000 clones, about 85% seen once. Sequencing was done on a sample of peripheral blood. Receptors were obtained from a man in his forties or fifties with acute or convalescent COVID-19.

Here the CDR3 reads CASRAGLEGTQYF. The CDR3 DNA follows: TGTGCCAGCAGGGCAGGGTTGGAGGGTACGCAGTATTTT. The chain combines TRBV2 with TRBJ2-3; possibly TRBD2 for D (6 bases). The CDR3 has 13 amino acids. CDR1 and CDR2 from the germline V gene are SNHLY and FYNNEI. Trimming stripped 6 bases from V and 8 bases from J, with 15 bases between.

V and J are TRBV10-1 and TRBJ2-5; D possibly corresponds to TRBD2 (5 bases). The CDR3 loop spans 15 amino acids. V was clipped by 2 bases and J by 1 base, with 11 bases between them. Germline V lookup: CDR1 WNHNN, CDR2 SYGVQD (reference sequence). Here the CDR3 DNA reads TGCGCCAGCAGTGAGGGACTCCCGCCCCAAGAGACCCAGTACTTC. This codes for CASSEGLPPQETQYF.

The V call is TRBV11-2, the J call TRBJ2-5, with D perhaps TRBD2 (5 bases). V shed 0 bases and J shed 8 bases, with 16 bases lying between them. This CDR3 spans 15 amino acids. Germline loops: CDR1 SGHAT, CDR2 FQNNGV. CDR3 loop: CASSLELRDLGTQYF. The CDR3 nucleotides read TGTGCCAGCAGCTTAGAATTACGGGATCTTGGAACCCAGTACTTC.

The rearrangement joins TRBV6-5 to TRBJ2-7; 9 bases align to TRBD1. This CDR3 spans 13 amino acids. Germline lookup yields CDR1 MNHEY and CDR2 SVGAGI. J gave up 6 bases and V 5 bases, and 5 bases lay outside the gene matches. CDR3 loop: CASSPGQGGEQYF. CDR3 sequence (DNA): TGTGCCAGCAGTCCGGGACAGGGAGGCGAGCAGTACTTC.

The chain carries TRBV6-2 or TRBV6-3 and TRBJ2-2; 10 nucleotides line up with TRBD2. Germline V gene lookup returns CDR1 MNHEY and CDR2 SVGEGT. The CDR3 is 17 residues long. Trimming at V came to 2 bases and at J to 4 bases, leaving 7 bases not matched to a gene. CDR3 nucleotides: TGTGCCAGCAGTTACGGGCTAGCGGGGGAGTTCACCGGGGAGCTGTTTTTT. It is translated as CASSYGLAGEFTGELFF.

This chain links TRBV29-1 with TRBJ1-1, with a possible D match to TRBD1 (5 bases). The germline V gene has CDR1 SQVTM and CDR2 ANQGSEA. V was cut by 6 bases and J by 4 bases, with 12 bases left in between. The CDR3 runs 12 residues. The CDR3 here is CSVAQALTEAFF. For the CDR3, the DNA is TGCAGCGTCGCACAGGCCCTCACTGAAGCTTTCTTT.

J is TRBJ2-7 and V is TRBV7-2; 8 positions agree with TRBD2. This CDR3 is 16 amino acids long. After removal of 1 base from V and 7 bases from J, the junction contained 12 bases not matched to a gene. The germline V gene has CDR1 SGHTA and CDR2 FQGNSA. CDR3 region: CASSLGLGGGMGEQYF. In nucleotides, the CDR3 is TGTGCCAGCAGCTTAGGTCTCGGCGGGGGGATGGGGGAGCAGTACTTC.

The chain links TRBV7-9 to TRBJ1-1; possible D gene TRBD1, 5 bases. V lost 6 bases and J 4 bases, leaving 12 bases between the germline ends. The CDR3 is made up of 13 amino acids. Looked up from germline, CDR1 is SEHNR and CDR2 is FQNEAQ (reference sequence). The DNA of the CDR3 is TGTGCCAGCAGAGGGGAGGTGGGCACTGAAGCTTTCTTT. Encoded protein: CASRGEVGTEAFF.

The chain has TRBV5-1 and TRBJ2-7, with 8 bases lining up with TRBD2. CDR3 size: 15 residues. Germline V gene lookup returns CDR1 SGHRS and CDR2 YFSETQ. Trimming cost V 2 bases and J 0 bases; bases outside gene matches: 4. The CDR3 DNA reads TGCGCCAGCAGCTTAGCCGGGACTAGCTCCTACGAGCAGTACTTC. Protein product: CASSLAGTSSYEQYF.

The V and J genes are TRBV5-8 and TRBJ2-1; 8 nucleotides align to TRBD1. Germline lookup yields CDR1 SGHTS and CDR2 YDEGEE. This CDR3 is built from 17 residues. Unmatched junction bases numbered 13, after V lost 1 base and J lost 7 bases. CDR3 DNA sequence: TGTGCCAGCAGCTTGAGGAGGTATTGGACAGGGTCTAATGAGCAGTTCTTC. Translation: CASSLRRYWTGSNEQFF.

The chain joins TRBV27 to TRBJ2-1; D gene unclear. Trimming stripped 4 bases from V and 3 bases from J, with 7 bases between. CDR3 length: 13 amino acids. CDR1 MNHEY and CDR2 SMNVEV come from the germline V gene (reference sequence). Here the CDR3 DNA reads TGTGCCAGCAGTTCTGGCAACTACAATGAGCAGTTCTTC. Amino acids: CASSSGNYNEQFF.

The chain carries TRBV21-1 and TRBJ1-2; the listed D gene, TRBD1, was not tested against the DNA. TRBV21-1 corresponds to a pseudogene. The CDR3 covers 11 residues. The CDR3 coding sequence is TGTGCCAGACAGGGCGACGATGGCTACACCTTC. It is translated as CARQGDDGYTF.

This chain links TRBV7-9 with TRBJ1-2; D is perhaps TRBD1 (5 bases). This CDR3 comprises 13 residues. V was cut by 9 bases and J by 8 bases, with 19 bases left in between. Germline CDR1 reads SEHNR; CDR2 reads FQNEAQ (reference sequence). The CDR3 DNA reads TGTGCCAGGGTCAGGGAACTACGATGCGGCTACACCTTC. Its protein is CARVRELRCGYTF.

The V gene is TRBV7-8, the J gene TRBJ2-1, with 8 bases that match TRBD2. After removal of 5 bases from V and 1 base from J, the junction contained 10 bases not matched to a gene. CDR1 is SGHVS, CDR2 FQNEAQ, per germline. CDR3 size: 17 residues. The DNA of the CDR3 is TGTGCCAGCAGCCCCCGGTTACTAGCGGAGTCCTACAATGAGCAGTTCTTC. Residues: CASSPRLLAESYNEQFF.

V usage is TRBV10-3 and J usage is TRBJ2-4; 11 bases align to TRBD1. This CDR3 region has 17 residues. V dropped 4 bases and J dropped 0; count of bases not matched to a gene: 5. Per the germline V gene, CDR1 is ENHRY and CDR2 is SYGVKD. CDR3 nucleotide sequence: TGTGCCATCAGTGCGGGACAGGGGGTATCAGCCAAAAACATTCAGTACTTC. Its protein is CAISAGQGVSAKNIQYF.

The rearrangement links TRBV28 to TRBJ1-3; D might be TRBD1 (5 bases). The germline CDR1 and CDR2 sequences are MDHEN and SYDVKM. Trimming removed 5 bases from V and 0 bases from J, with 14 bases in between. The CDR3 contains 16 residues. The CDR3 sequence is CASSRTGRVSGNTIYF. The CDR3 DNA is TGTGCCAGCAGTCGTACAGGTAGAGTCTCTGGAAACACCATATATTTT.

This chain uses TRBV7-8 with TRBJ2-7; perhaps TRBD2 as D (5 bases). The CDR3 runs 13 residues. Germline V gene lookup returns CDR1 SGHVS and CDR2 FQNEAQ. V gave up 5 bases and J gave up 2 bases, with 10 bases separating them. For the CDR3, the DNA is TGTGCCAGCAGCAGCACCGGGGCCTACGAGCAGTACTTC. It specifies CASSSTGAYEQYF.

This clone was observed a handful of times. This chain joins TRBV28 and TRBJ1-2, with 12 bases that match TRBD1. The CDR3 runs to 16 residues. V lost 6 bases to trimming and J lost 4 bases; unmatched junction nucleotides: 9. Germline V gene lookup returns CDR1 MDHEN and CDR2 SYDVKM. This chain's CDR3 is CASRPEGQGAFYGYTF. CDR3 coding DNA: TGTGCCAGCAGGCCAGAGGGACAGGGGGCTTTCTATGGCTACACCTTC.

This clone has a handful of counts. The chain recombines TRBV7-9 with TRBJ2-5; weak D call: TRBD2 (6 bases). Germline V gives CDR1 SEHNR, CDR2 FQNEAQ (reference sequence). The CDR3 length is 15 residues. Trimming left V 2 bases short and J 0 bases short, with 10 bases between. The DNA of the CDR3 is TGTGCCAGCAGCTTATTTGGCGGGAACCAAGAGACCCAGTACTTC. This codes for CASSLFGGNQETQYF. Supplemented by reference TRBV7-9 and TRBJ2-5, the full variable domain reads DTGVSQNPRHKITKRGQNVTFRCDPISEHNRLYWYRQTLGQGPEFLTYFQNEAQLEKSRLLSDRFSAERPKGSFSTLEIQRTEQGDSAMYLCASSLFGGNQETQYFGPGTRLLVL.

This chain connects TRBV28 to TRBJ2-5; D unclear. CDR3 length: 13 amino acids. Trimming took 6 bases from V and 0 from J, leaving 8 bases between them. The germline V gene has CDR1 MDHEN and CDR2 SYDVKM. DNA for the CDR3: TGTGCCAGCAGGAACTTAAACCAAGAGACCCAGTACTTC. It encodes CASRNLNQETQYF.

The sample holds a few counts of this clone. The J gene is TRBJ1-5, the V gene TRBV5-8; TRBD1 matches 7 bases. Germline-derived CDR1 and CDR2 are SGHTS and YDEGEE. V dropped 5 bases and J dropped 5; count of bases not matched to a gene: 10. This CDR3 spans 15 amino acids. CDR3 sequence: CASSRNRGNYQPQHF. CDR3 coding DNA: TGTGCCAGCAGTCGAAACAGGGGAAATTATCAGCCCCAGCATTTT.

The rearrangement links TRBV6-6 to TRBJ1-6; D uncertain. The germline CDR1 and CDR2 sequences are MNHNY and SVGAGI (reference sequence). This CDR3 region has 14 residues. V lost 0 bases and J lost 9, with 9 bases in between. The CDR3 reads CASSYSESGSPLHF. The CDR3 DNA sequence: TGTGCCAGCAGTTACTCGGAGTCTGGTTCACCCCTCCACTTT.

J is TRBJ2-6 and V is TRBV6-4, with D possibly TRBD2 on 5 matching bases. The CDR3 contains 17 residues. Germline V gene sequence: CDR1 MRHNA, CDR2 SNTAGT. V was trimmed by 2 bases and J by 0 bases, leaving 11 bases between them. This CDR3 reads CASSDGGQRSGANVLTF. The DNA of the CDR3 is TGTGCCAGCAGTGACGGCGGGCAGCGCTCTGGGGCCAACGTCCTGACTTTC.

This chain uses TRBV25-1 with TRBJ2-3; D remains ambiguous. Germline values: CDR1 MGHDK, CDR2 SYGVNS. The CDR3 length is 16 residues. V gave up 1 base and J gave up 4 bases, with 15 bases separating them. This chain's CDR3 is CASSEWVASSPDTQYF. The CDR3 DNA reads as TGTGCCAGCAGTGAATGGGTAGCCTCCAGCCCAGATACGCAGTATTTT.

The J gene is TRBJ2-5, the V gene TRBV6-1, with D tentatively TRBD1 (6 bases). CDR1 MNHNS and CDR2 SASEGT come from the germline V gene. The CDR3 has 13 amino acids. The ends were cut back, 3 bases at V and 6 bases at J, with 11 bases in the middle. This CDR3 reads CASSDQGRKTQYF. The DNA for the CDR3 is TGTGCCAGCAGTGACCAGGGGCGGAAGACCCAGTACTTC.

This sequence joins TRBV4-2 and TRBJ1-2; the match to TRBD1 covers 7 bases. Unmatched junction bases numbered 12, after V lost 1 base and J lost 4 bases. The CDR3 covers 17 residues. Germline V CDR1 and CDR2: LGHNA, YNFKEQ. Here the CDR3 DNA reads TGTGCCAGCAGCCAAGGGGGACAGATCACCTCTAGCTATGGCTACACCTTC. Protein: CASSQGGQITSSYGYTF.

The rearrangement links TRBV15 to TRBJ1-3; D call uncertain. CDR1 and CDR2 from the germline V gene are LNHNV and YYDKDF (reference sequence). The ends were cut back, 0 bases at V and 0 bases at J, with 9 bases in the middle. The CDR3 sequence is 16 residues long. The DNA for the CDR3 is TGTGCCACCAGCAGAGATCCGGGAAACTCTGGAAACACCATATATTTT. This translates into CATSRDPGNSGNTIYF.

J is TRBJ2-7 and V is TRBV19; 9 nucleotides match TRBD2. The CDR3 runs 13 residues. Per the germline V gene, CDR1 is LNHDA and CDR2 is SQIVND (reference sequence). V trimming: 8 bases; J trimming: 6 bases; junction bases outside the gene matches: 8. In DNA, the CDR3 is TGTGCCAGTGGAGGCGGGGGGGCCTTCGAGCAGTACTTC. This sequence encodes CASGGGGAFEQYF.

The genes are TRBV6-2 or TRBV6-3 and TRBJ1-3; 10 positions agree with TRBD1. The CDR3 runs 16 residues. V was clipped by 5 bases and J by 5 bases; unmatched bases: 9. CDR1 and CDR2 from the germline V gene are MNHEY and SVGEGT. The chain's CDR3 is CASSTSGTGVRNTIYF. The CDR3 region has the DNA TGTGCCAGCAGTACTTCCGGGACAGGGGTACGAAACACCATATATTTT.

As for this clone: One end of the junction varies from germline; a read error may be responsible. Other DNA sequences of this sample code for an identical CDR3. V is TRBV7-8 and J is TRBJ2-1; TRBD2 matches 7 bases. The CDR3 runs to 17 residues. Looked up from germline, CDR1 is SGHVS and CDR2 is FQNEAQ. The chain's CDR3 is CASSSPRGRADGDEQFF. As DNA, the CDR3 is TGTGCCAGCAGCTCCCCTCGGGGGAGGGCCGATGGCGATGAACAGTTCTTC.

The chain has TRBV21-1 and TRBJ2-7; TRBD2 is the table's D call, not checked against the DNA. TRBV21-1 is classified as a pseudogene. The CDR3 is 11 residues long. In DNA form, the CDR3 reads TGTGCCAGCAGCAGTAGATACGAGCAGTACTTC. Amino acid sequence: CASSSRYEQYF.